This T cell receptor (beta chain) was identified in a study of cytotoxic CD8 clonotypes in ibrutinib-treated CLL. Overall study findings and caveats: Exceeding age-matched healthy donors, baseline clonality also tracked the counts of circulating CD8+ T cells.

The CDR3 has 18 residues. Trimming removed 0 bases at V and 0 bases at J, with 17 bases between. Looked up from germline, CDR1 is SGHAT and CDR2 is FQNNGV. Here immunoSEQ multiplex PCR was the method, and the copy in TCRdb shows in-frame clones only, minus some. Counted here are roughly 200,000 clones, around 72% occurring once; the ten biggest clones make up around an eighth. Concerning this clone itself: Its antigen is as yet unknown.

From cryopreserved PBMCs came 1.5 to 2.5 micrograms of genomic DNA used for TCR beta libraries. The source is a human donor with chronic lymphocytic leukemia. This specimen was PBMCs, taken after 24 months of ibrutinib treatment. V and J are TRBV11-2 and TRBJ1-2; D unresolved. The CDR3 DNA sequence: TGTGCCAGCAGCTTAGATCTCAACTTGCGCGGAGCTAACTATGGCTACACCTTC. Translating it yields CASSLDLNLRGANYGYTF.